These T cell receptor beta chains were read from a single sample in a study of shared clonotypes between healthy human individuals. The assay was immunoSEQ multiplex PCR, and TCRdb's table has in-frame clones only and misses some. This sample has about 1 million clones, with about three quarters found just once. Sequencing input: memory CD4+ T cells sorted from blood. The source is a man aged 18 to 29 in good health. Each CDR3 is given with its conserved first and last residue. The order of the fields is CDR3 DNA, CDR3 protein, V gene, clone size, D gene, J gene. A D gene is named only where the DNA matches it firmly. Clone size is given for some rows only: seen once, a few or many times, or a class if the clone is expanded.

TGTGCCAGCAGCTCCCGGGACAGGATCACCGGGGAGCTGTTTTTT CASSSRDRITGELFF TRBV11-2 NA TRBD1 TRBJ2-2
TGTGCCAGCAGGCGGGGAGGGGATAATTCACCCCTCCACTTT CASRRGGDNSPLHF TRBV7-2 NA NA TRBJ1-6
TGCGCCAGCAGCAAGTCGACTAGCGTGAACACCGGGGAGCTGTTTTTT CASSKSTSVNTGELFF TRBV5-1 many TRBD2 TRBJ2-2
TGTGCCAGCAGCTTAGCCGGGGGAGCGGGCTACGAGCAGTACTTC CASSLAGGAGYEQYF TRBV7-9 NA NA TRBJ2-7
TGCAGCGTTGAAGATCATGGGGGGCAGACAGATACGCAGTATTTT CSVEDHGGQTDTQYF TRBV29-1 many NA TRBJ2-3
TGTGCCAGCAGACTAAGGCCCGCCGGACAGCCCTACGAGCAGTACTTC CASRLRPAGQPYEQYF TRBV27 NA NA TRBJ2-7
TGTGCCAGCAGTGAAGCGCTTGGCGGGGCAGGGGATACGCAGTATTTT CASSEALGGAGDTQYF TRBV2 NA NA TRBJ2-3
TGTGCCAGCAGCTTAGGATTCGGGTCTGCCACAGATACGCAGTATTTT CASSLGFGSATDTQYF TRBV7-2 once NA TRBJ2-3
TGTGCCAGCAGCTTAGGCGCAATTCAAGTTCGCGAGCAGTACTTC CASSLGAIQVREQYF TRBV7-2 NA NA TRBJ2-7
TGTGCCAGCAGTCCCAGGGGGGGTTACTCCTATAATTCACCCCTCCACTTT CASSPRGGYSYNSPLHF TRBV28 NA TRBD1 TRBJ1-6
TGCGCCAGCAGGCCCGGAAGGGGGGGCGCATCCTACGAGCAGTACTTC CASRPGRGGASYEQYF TRBV5-1 NA NA TRBJ2-7
TGCGCCAGCAGCCAAGAGGGACTAGCGGAAGGAGAGCAGTACTTC CASSQEGLAEGEQYF TRBV4-3 NA TRBD2 TRBJ2-7
TGTGCCACTGGGGCCGGCTCTGGAAACACCATATATTTT CATGAGSGNTIYF TRBV10-3 NA NA TRBJ1-3
TGTGCCAGCACATCGGTCGGGGCGCGCAATCAGCCCCAGCATTTT CASTSVGARNQPQHF TRBV6-1 NA NA TRBJ1-5
TGTGCCAGCAGGGGGCGCGTTATGAACACTGAAGCTTTCTTT CASRGRVMNTEAFF TRBV2 few NA TRBJ1-1
TGCGCCAGCAGCCAAGCCGGGGGAGGCGAAAAACTGTTTTTT CASSQAGGGEKLFF TRBV4-1 NA NA TRBJ1-4
TGTGCCAGCAGCGTAGACCACGGGGTGCGGTCCGAGCAGTACTTC CASSVDHGVRSEQYF TRBV9 NA NA TRBJ2-7
TGTGCCAGCAGCCCGGGGACAGGGGGCAATAGGGCTGAAGCTTTCTTT CASSPGTGGNRAEAFF TRBV7-2 NA TRBD1 TRBJ1-1
TGTGCCAGCAGCCAACAGGGGGTAATAGGTAATTCACCCCTCCACTTT CASSQQGVIGNSPLHF TRBV6-6 NA TRBD1 TRBJ1-6
TGTGCCAGCAGGAAACCCCGGGACGGATCTTACGAGCAGTACTTC CASRKPRDGSYEQYF TRBV28 few NA TRBJ2-7
TGTGCCAGCAGATTGGACACCTACGAGCAGTACTTC CASRLDTYEQYF TRBV6-6 few NA TRBJ2-7
TGTGCCAGCAGTCCTCTTGCGGGGGAAAACACAGATACGCAGTATTTT CASSPLAGENTDTQYF TRBV27 NA TRBD2 TRBJ2-3
TGTGCCAGCTCACCACCGGGGACAGATACGCAGTATTTT CASSPPGTDTQYF TRBV18 NA NA TRBJ2-3